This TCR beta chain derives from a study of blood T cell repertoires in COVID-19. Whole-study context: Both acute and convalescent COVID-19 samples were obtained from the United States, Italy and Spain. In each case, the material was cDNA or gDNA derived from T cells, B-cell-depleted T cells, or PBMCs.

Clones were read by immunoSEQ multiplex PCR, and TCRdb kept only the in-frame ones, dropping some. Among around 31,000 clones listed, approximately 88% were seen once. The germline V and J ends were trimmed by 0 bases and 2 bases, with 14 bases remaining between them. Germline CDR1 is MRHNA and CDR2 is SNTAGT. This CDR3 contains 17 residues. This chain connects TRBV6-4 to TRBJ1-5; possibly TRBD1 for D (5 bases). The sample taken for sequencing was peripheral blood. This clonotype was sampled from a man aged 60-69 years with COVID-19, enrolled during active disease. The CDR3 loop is CASSDSEGLRRNQPQHF. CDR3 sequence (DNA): TGTGCCAGCAGTGACTCGGAGGGGTTGAGGCGCAATCAGCCCCAGCATTTT.